The T cell receptor (beta chain) under discussion was sequenced for a study of T cells in Graves' hyperthyroidism and ophthalmopathy. Authors of the study amplified TCR beta CDR3 regions from RNA transcripts. The study used the HTBI primer set for a first-round RT-PCR of the TCR CDR3. TCRdb ran MiXCR on the multiplex PCR reads and lists one entry per CDR3 protein. The data contain about 320,000 distinct CDR3 sequences, over 15% of them singletons. This clonotype has a count of ten or more. V was clipped by 0 bases and J by 6 bases, with 23 bases between them. This CDR3 has 17 residues. CDR1 and CDR2 from the germline V gene are GTSNPN and SVGIG (reference sequence).

The sequenced sample was blood. The rearrangement links TRBV30 to TRBJ1-1; D gene uncertain. The TCR originated in a man younger than 45 with Graves' hyperthyroidism. The CDR3 is CAWSVRILEGYSPEAFF. The CDR3 coding sequence is TGTGCCTGGAGTGTTCGGATCCTGGAGGGTTATAGTCCTGAAGCTTTCTTT.